This TCR beta chain originates from a study of OX40 agonist ivuxolimab in advanced cancers. About the research overall: Patients received the agonistic anti-OX40 (CD134) antibody ivuxolimab.

Study-wide results and caveats: Clonal expansion in partial responders at 0.1-3.0 mg/kg ranked among the lowest. At 0.1 to 3.0 mg/kg and by week 6, clonal expansion occurred in CD4+ and CD8+ blood T cells.

This table comes from immunoSEQ multiplex PCR, and its TCRdb copy is limited to in-frame clones, with some not included. This table has tens of thousands of clones, roughly 94% appearing once. The CDR3 spans 13 residues. Germline CDR1 reads MNHEY; CDR2 reads SMNVEV (reference sequence). V shed 3 bases and J shed 5 bases, with 8 bases lying between them. With respect to this clone: Its antigen is unidentified.

Source: CD4+ or CD8+ T cells sorted from blood, taken in a trial of the OX40 agonist ivuxolimab. The rearrangement links TRBV27 to TRBJ1-5, with D perhaps matching TRBD1 (5 bases). The source of this sequence is an adult with an advanced solid tumor such as melanoma, head and neck, liver or kidney cancer. CDR3 sequence: CASSLWGDQPQHF. CDR3 nucleotide sequence: TGTGCCAGCAGTTTGTGGGGGGATCAGCCCCAGCATTTT.